This TCR beta chain stems from a study of OX40 agonist ivuxolimab in advanced cancers. Study background: All patients had ivuxolimab intravenously every 2 weeks at 0.01 to 10 mg/kg. Participants averaged approximately 65 years of age (range about 23 to 80) and were roughly 80% male. Study-wide results and limits: Clones of CD4+ and CD8+ blood T cells grew by week 6 at doses of 0.1 to 3.0 mg/kg. Low normalized T-cell clonal expansion was also seen in some nonresponders.

Only in-frame clones appear in the TCRdb table, and some are missing; sequencing was by immunoSEQ multiplex PCR. The data hold about 76,000 clones, with over 80% observed a single time. Germline V gives CDR1 MNHEY, CDR2 SVGAGI. This CDR3 has 15 residues. V lost 5 bases and J lost 4; bases outside the gene matches: 7. Worth noting for this clone: The antigen remains unidentified.

The sequence came from an adult with an advanced solid tumor such as melanoma, head and neck, liver or kidney cancer. The sequenced sample was CD4+ or CD8+ T cells sorted from blood, obtained in a trial of the OX40 agonist ivuxolimab. This sequence joins TRBV6-5 and TRBJ2-1; 8 bases line up with TRBD1. The CDR3 here is CASSVRDRSYNEQFF. The DNA for the CDR3 is TGTGCCAGCAGTGTCCGGGACAGGTCTTACAATGAGCAGTTCTTC.